This T cell receptor beta chain was profiled in a study of T-cell memory formation after mild COVID-19. Study-wide results and caveats: Clones shrinking from day 15 to 85 showed even CD4/CD8 mixes; later expanders tilted CD4+.

TCRdb called the 5' RACE reads again in MiXCR, with one record for every CDR3 protein. This sample has roughly 300,000 distinct CDR3 sequences; roughly 15% occur once, and the top ten carry about a fifth. For this clonotype: Its antigen is not known.

The CDR3 spans 14 residues. CDR1 and CDR2 (germline): KGHDR, SFDVKD. The germline V and J ends were trimmed by 7 bases and 2 bases, with 12 bases remaining between them. The source material was PBMCs or a T cell subset sorted from them (not recorded which). This TCR was recovered from a man in his late teens or twenties who had mild COVID-19 (a few samples of this study predate the infection). Cell type and time point are not known. The chain combines TRBV24-1 with TRBJ2-3; D perhaps matches TRBD2 (6 bases). The DNA for the CDR3 is TGTGCCACCAGGTATAGCGGTTACACAGATACGCAGTATTTT. Protein: CATRYSGYTDTQYF.